The clone carrying this T cell receptor (beta chain) was seen a single time. The antigen is unknown. This sample is part of a study of cytomegalovirus exposure and HLA in healthy donors. Study information: The same platform as the 500 to 700 first-cohort repertoires was used for the 100 to 150 validation repertoires, a later analysis reported. General observations from the study: Confirmation in vitro established that a few CMV-associated chains were specific for CMV antigens. Altogether, about 160 TCR beta chains were recorded as cytomegalovirus-associated. According to a later analysis, TCR clusters from the first cohort tended to co-occur in the 120 or so validation repertoires.

This table comes from immunoSEQ multiplex PCR, and its TCRdb copy is limited to in-frame clones, with some not included. The sample consists of tens of thousands of clones, 95% to 96% of them appearing once. CDR1 is SGHAT, CDR2 FQNNGV, per germline. V lost 2 bases to trimming and J lost 4 bases; unmatched junction nucleotides: 10. This CDR3 region has 19 residues. This chain uses TRBV11-2 with TRBJ2-2, with 13 bases lining up with TRBD2. This sequence was found in a man aged 18 to 35 in good health and CMV-seronegative. Sample: PBMCs. Written as DNA, the CDR3 is TGTGCCAGCAGCTTATTTCGGACTAGCGGGAGCCCTAGCACCGGGGAGCTGTTTTTT. It specifies CASSLFRTSGSPSTGELFF. Supplemented by reference TRBV11-2 and TRBJ2-2, the full variable domain reads EAGVAQSPRYKIIEKRQSVAFWCNPISGHATLYWYQQILGQGPKLLIQFQNNGVVDDSQLPKDRFSAERLKGVDSTLKIQPAKLEDSAVYLCASSLFRTSGSPSTGELFFGEGSRLTVL.